A selection of T cell receptor beta chains follows, all from one sample in a study of blood T cell repertoires in COVID-19. Clones were read by immunoSEQ multiplex PCR, and TCRdb kept only the in-frame ones, dropping some. There are fewer than 70,000 clones in the sample; approximately 90% occur only once, and approximately 2.9% lies in the top ten. Sequenced: peripheral blood. The receptors were sampled from a man in his fifties or sixties with acute or convalescent COVID-19. Both conserved end residues are part of each CDR3. Each record gives: D gene, clone size, J gene, CDR3 length, V gene, CDR3 DNA, CDR3 protein. A D gene is named only where the DNA matches it firmly. Rows may omit the clone size; those that give it use once, few, many or a size class.

NA	NA	TRBJ1-1	13	TRBV2	TGTGCCAGCAGTTCGGGAGGGCACACTGAAGCTTTCTTT	CASSSGGHTEAFF
NA	once	TRBJ2-5	14	TRBV7-2	TGTGCCAGCAGCTTAGTCCTGGCCCAAGAGACCCAGTACTTC	CASSLVLAQETQYF
TRBD1	NA	TRBJ2-2	22	TRBV23-1	TGCGCCAGCAGTCAATCGACAACCGGGACAGGGGCCCACCCGGGTAACACCGGGGAGCTGTTTTTT	CASSQSTTGTGAHPGNTGELFF
TRBD2	NA	TRBJ2-7	16	TRBV9	TGTGCCAGCAGCGTTAGTTATAGCGGGAGGCTATACGAGCAGTACTTC	CASSVSYSGRLYEQYF
TRBD1	NA	TRBJ2-4	21	TRBV5-1	TGCGCCAGCAGCTTGAGCTTAGGTAGTTGGGACAGCACTTTAGCCAAAAACATTCAGTACTTC	CASSLSLGSWDSTLAKNIQYF
TRBD1	few	TRBJ1-6	14	TRBV18	TGTGCCAGCTCATGGGACAGGGATAATTCACCCCTCCACTTT	CASSWDRDNSPLHF
NA	NA	TRBJ1-1	11	TRBV29-1	TGCAGCGTTGACAAGAACACTGAAGCTTTCTTT	CSVDKNTEAFF
TRBD2	NA	TRBJ2-3	15	TRBV10-1	TGCGCCAGCAGTGAGGGTAGCGGGAGCCCAGATACGCAGTATTTT	CASSEGSGSPDTQYF
TRBD1	NA	TRBJ2-1	16	TRBV15	TGTGCCACCAGCAGAGATCTCGACAGGGACTACAATGAGCAGTTCTTC	CATSRDLDRDYNEQFF
TRBD1	NA	TRBJ1-6	15	TRBV19	TGTGCCAGTAGTAGGGCTCGGGACAGAGGATCACCCCTCCACTTT	CASSRARDRGSPLHF
NA	NA	TRBJ2-1	15	TRBV5-4	TGTGCCAGCAGCTTGGAGGATAGGCTAGCAAATGAGCAGTTCTTC	CASSLEDRLANEQFF
TRBD1	NA	TRBJ1-5	17	TRBV19	TGTGCCAGTATGGGGACAGGGACTCACTATAGCAATCAGCCCCAGCATTTT	CASMGTGTHYSNQPQHF
TRBD1	NA	TRBJ1-1	15	TRBV6-2/TRBV6-3	TGTGCCAGCAGTTACCGTTCAGGGGGCTCCACTGAAGCTTTCTTT	CASSYRSGGSTEAFF
NA	NA	TRBJ1-5	12	TRBV29-1	TGCAGCGTTGTTTCGGGGAATCAGCCCCAGCATTTT	CSVVSGNQPQHF
NA	NA	TRBJ2-2	16	TRBV18	TGTGCCAGCTCACCTATGTCACGGTCGAACACCGGGGAGCTGTTTTTT	CASSPMSRSNTGELFF
NA	NA	TRBJ1-6	15	TRBV5-5	TGTGCCAGCAGCTTGAGCTTACAAGGGGCGATAACCCTCCACTTT	CASSLSLQGAITLHF